This is a list of T cell receptor beta chains from one sample in a study of CD8+CD57+ T cells in acquired aplastic anemia. MiXCR, run by TCRdb on the reads, gives a single entry per CDR3 protein. The sample lists about 180,000 distinct CDR3 sequences, about 47% occurring once. Sequencing was done on a sample of sorted CD4+, CD8+, or CD8+CD57+ T cells (not recorded which) from PBMCs. The receptors were gathered from a human donor in good health. The CDR3 runs from the conserved cysteine through the conserved F or W. D genes are given only for firm matches. Clone size appears in some rows only: once, few, many, or a class for an expanded clone.

>many|TRBJ2-1|TRBV20-1|TRBD2
CSARGLAGEQFF
TGCAGTGCTAGGGGACTAGCAGGGGAGCAGTTCTTC
>.|TRBJ1-1|TRBV27|TRBD1
CASSYSTGGTEAFF
TGTGCCAGCAGTTACTCCACAGGGGGCACTGAAGCTTTCTTT
>many|TRBJ2-3|TRBV4-2|.
CASSQGESTDTQYF
TGTGCCAGCAGCCAAGGCGAGAGCACAGATACGCAGTATTTT
>.|TRBJ1-1|TRBV27|.
CASSLYRRDTEAFF
TGTGCCAGCAGTCTATACAGGCGGGACACTGAAGCTTTCTTT
>few|TRBJ2-7|TRBV10-3|TRBD1
CAITETGTTYEQYF
TGTGCCATCACCGAGACAGGGACCACCTACGAGCAGTACTTC
>many|TRBJ2-7|TRBV12-3/TRBV12-4|TRBD1
CASSPGGVDYEQYF
TGTGCCAGCAGCCCAGGGGGTGTGGACTACGAGCAGTACTTC
>many|TRBJ2-7|TRBV12-3/TRBV12-4|.
CASSQSSEQYF
TGTGCCAGCAGCCAAAGTTCCGAGCAGTACTTC
>few|TRBJ2-3|TRBV19|.
CASSPGGSDTQYF
TGTGCCAGCTCACCAGGCGGGTCAGATACGCAGTATTTT
>.|TRBJ1-2|TRBV12-3/TRBV12-4|TRBD1
CASSLGQGRGYTF
TGTGCCAGCAGCCTCGGACAGGGAAGAGGCTACACCTTC
>many|TRBJ1-5|TRBV6-1|.
CASAGLGEKQPQHF
TGTGCCAGCGCGGGACTCGGCGAGAAACAGCCCCAGCATTTT
>many|TRBJ2-7|TRBV7-9|TRBD2
CASSRGVEQYF
TGTGCCAGCAGCCGGGGGGTTGAGCAGTACTTC
>.|TRBJ2-5|TRBV2|TRBD2
CASTRFSGEGETQYF
TGTGCCAGCACTCGGTTTAGCGGGGAGGGTGAGACCCAGTACTTC
>.|TRBJ2-2|TRBV25-1|TRBD1
CASSEQGAPNTGELFF
TGTGCCAGCAGTGAGCAGGGGGCCCCGAACACCGGGGAGCTGTTTTTT